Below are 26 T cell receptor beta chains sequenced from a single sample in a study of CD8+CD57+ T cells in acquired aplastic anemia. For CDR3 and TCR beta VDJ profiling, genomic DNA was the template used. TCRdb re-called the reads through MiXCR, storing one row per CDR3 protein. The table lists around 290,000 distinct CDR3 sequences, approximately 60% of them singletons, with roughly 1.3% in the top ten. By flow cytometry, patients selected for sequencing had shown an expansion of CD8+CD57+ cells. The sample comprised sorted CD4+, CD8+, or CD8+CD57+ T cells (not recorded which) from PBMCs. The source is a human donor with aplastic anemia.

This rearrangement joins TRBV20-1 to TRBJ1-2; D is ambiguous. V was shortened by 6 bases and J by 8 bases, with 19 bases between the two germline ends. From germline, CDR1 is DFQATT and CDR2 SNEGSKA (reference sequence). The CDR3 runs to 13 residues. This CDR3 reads CSASTFREQGYTF. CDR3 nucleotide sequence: TGCAGTGCATCTACCTTCCGGGAGCAGGGCTACACCTTC.

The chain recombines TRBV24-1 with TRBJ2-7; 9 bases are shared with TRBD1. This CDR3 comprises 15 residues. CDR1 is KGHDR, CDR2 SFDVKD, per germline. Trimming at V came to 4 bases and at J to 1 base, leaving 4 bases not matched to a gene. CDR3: CATSDAGQGSYEQYF. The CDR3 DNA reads TGTGCCACCAGTGACGCGGGACAGGGTTCCTACGAGCAGTACTTC.

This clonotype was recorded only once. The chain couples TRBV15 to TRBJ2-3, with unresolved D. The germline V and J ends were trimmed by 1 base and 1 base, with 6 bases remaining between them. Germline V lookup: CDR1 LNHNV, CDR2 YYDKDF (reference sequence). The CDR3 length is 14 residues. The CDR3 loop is CATSRGKGTDTQYF. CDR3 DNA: TGTGCCACCAGCAGAGGAAAAGGCACAGATACGCAGTATTTT.

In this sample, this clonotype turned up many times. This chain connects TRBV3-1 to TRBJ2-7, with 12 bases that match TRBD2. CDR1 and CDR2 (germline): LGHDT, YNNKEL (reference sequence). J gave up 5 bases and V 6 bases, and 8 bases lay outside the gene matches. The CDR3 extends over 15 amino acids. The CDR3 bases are TGTGCCAGCAGAGGGAGGACTAGCGGGACCCACGAGCAGTACTTC. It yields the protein CASRGRTSGTHEQYF.

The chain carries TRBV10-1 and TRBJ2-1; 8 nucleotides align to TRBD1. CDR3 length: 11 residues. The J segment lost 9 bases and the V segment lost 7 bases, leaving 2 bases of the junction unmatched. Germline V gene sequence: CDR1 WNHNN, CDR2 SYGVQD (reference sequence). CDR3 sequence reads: CASNDRGEQFF. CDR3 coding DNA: TGCGCCAGCAATGACAGGGGTGAGCAGTTCTTC.

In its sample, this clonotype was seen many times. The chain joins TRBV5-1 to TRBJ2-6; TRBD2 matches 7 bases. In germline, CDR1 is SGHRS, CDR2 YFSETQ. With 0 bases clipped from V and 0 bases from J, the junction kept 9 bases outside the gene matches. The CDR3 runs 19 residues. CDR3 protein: CASSLGRLGRDSGANVLTF. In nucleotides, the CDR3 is TGCGCCAGCAGCTTGGGGCGGCTTGGGAGGGACTCTGGGGCCAACGTCCTGACTTTC.

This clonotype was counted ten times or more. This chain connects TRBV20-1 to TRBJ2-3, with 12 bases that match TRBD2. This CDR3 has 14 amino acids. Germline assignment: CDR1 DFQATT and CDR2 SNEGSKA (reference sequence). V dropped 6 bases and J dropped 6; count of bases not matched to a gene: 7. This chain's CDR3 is CSAKLAGGRDTQYF. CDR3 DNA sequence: TGCAGTGCCAAGCTAGCGGGAGGGAGGGATACGCAGTATTTT.

CDR3 nucleotide sequence: TGTGCCATCAGTGTACAACAGAACACTGAAGCTTTCTTT. It translates to CAISVQQNTEAFF. V and J are TRBV10-3 and TRBJ1-1, with no clear D. Trimming took off 4 bases at V and 1 base at J, with 7 bases between the two ends. Germline loops: CDR1 ENHRY, CDR2 SYGVKD. The CDR3 is made up of 13 amino acids.

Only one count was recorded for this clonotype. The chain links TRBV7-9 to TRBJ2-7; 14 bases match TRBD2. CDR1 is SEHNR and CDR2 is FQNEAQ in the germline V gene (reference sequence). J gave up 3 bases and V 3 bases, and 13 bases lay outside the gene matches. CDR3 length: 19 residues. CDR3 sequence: CASSLGLSNGLAGGYEQYF. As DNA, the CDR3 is TGTGCCAGCAGCTTGGGCCTGTCAAACGGACTAGCGGGAGGCTACGAGCAGTACTTC.

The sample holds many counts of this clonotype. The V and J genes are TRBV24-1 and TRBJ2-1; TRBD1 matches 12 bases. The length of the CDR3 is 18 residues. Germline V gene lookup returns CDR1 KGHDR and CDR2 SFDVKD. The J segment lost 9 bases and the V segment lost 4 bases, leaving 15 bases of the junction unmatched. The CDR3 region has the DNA TGTGCCACCAGTGACCCAGCGAGGGGACAGGGGGCGTACGGTGAGCAGTTCTTC. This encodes CATSDPARGQGAYGEQFF.

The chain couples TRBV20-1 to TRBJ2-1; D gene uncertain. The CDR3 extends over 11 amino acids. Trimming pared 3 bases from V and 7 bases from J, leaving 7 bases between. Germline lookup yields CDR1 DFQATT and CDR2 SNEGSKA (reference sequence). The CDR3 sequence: CSASDPNEQFF. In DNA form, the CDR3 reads TGCAGTGCTAGTGATCCAAATGAGCAGTTCTTC.

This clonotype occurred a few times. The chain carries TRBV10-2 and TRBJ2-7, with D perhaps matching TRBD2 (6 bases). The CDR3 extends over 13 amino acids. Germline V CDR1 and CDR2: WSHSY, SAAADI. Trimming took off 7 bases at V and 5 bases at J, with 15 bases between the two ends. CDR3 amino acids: CASKEGWVDEQYF. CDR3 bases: TGCGCCAGCAAGGAGGGATGGGTCGACGAGCAGTACTTC.

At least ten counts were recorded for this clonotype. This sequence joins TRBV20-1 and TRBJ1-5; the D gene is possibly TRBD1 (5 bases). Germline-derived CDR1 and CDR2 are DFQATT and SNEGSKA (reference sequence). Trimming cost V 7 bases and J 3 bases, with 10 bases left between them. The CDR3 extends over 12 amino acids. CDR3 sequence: CSVRGPNQPQHF. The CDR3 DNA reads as TGCAGTGTGAGGGGACCCAATCAGCCCCAGCATTTT.

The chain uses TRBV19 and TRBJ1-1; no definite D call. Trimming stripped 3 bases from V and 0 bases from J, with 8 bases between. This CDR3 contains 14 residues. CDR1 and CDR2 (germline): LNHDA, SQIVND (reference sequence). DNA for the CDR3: TGTGCCAGTAGTATTTACGGAATGAACACTGAAGCTTTCTTT. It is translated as CASSIYGMNTEAFF.

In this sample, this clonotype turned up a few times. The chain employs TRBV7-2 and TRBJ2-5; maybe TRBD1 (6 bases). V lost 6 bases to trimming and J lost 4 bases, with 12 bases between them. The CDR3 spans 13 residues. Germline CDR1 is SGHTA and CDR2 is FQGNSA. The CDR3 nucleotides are TGTGCCAGCAGTGAGTACAGGGCAGAGACCCAGTACTTC. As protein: CASSEYRAETQYF.

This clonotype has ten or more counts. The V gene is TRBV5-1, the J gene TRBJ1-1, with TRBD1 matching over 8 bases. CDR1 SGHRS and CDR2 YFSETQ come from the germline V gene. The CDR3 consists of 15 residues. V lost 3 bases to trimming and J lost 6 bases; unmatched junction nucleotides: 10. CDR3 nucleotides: TGCGCCAGCAGCTCCGATGACAGGGGCGGCGCTGAAGCTTTCTTT. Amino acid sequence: CASSSDDRGGAEAFF.

DNA of the CDR3: TGTGCCAGCAGCTTTGAGAGGGACTACTCAACAGATACGCAGTATTTT. Encoded protein: CASSFERDYSTDTQYF. This chain links TRBV11-2 with TRBJ2-3, with 7 bases matching TRBD2. In germline, CDR1 is SGHAT, CDR2 FQNNGV. V lost 3 bases, J lost 3 bases, and 9 bases stayed unmatched. The length of the CDR3 is 16 residues.

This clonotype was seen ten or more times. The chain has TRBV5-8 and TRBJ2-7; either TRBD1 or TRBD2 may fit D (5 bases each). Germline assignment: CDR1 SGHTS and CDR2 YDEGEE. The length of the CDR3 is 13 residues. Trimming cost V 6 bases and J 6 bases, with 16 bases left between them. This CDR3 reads CASIFSWGSEQYF. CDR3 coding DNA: TGTGCCAGCATTTTCTCGTGGGGGAGCGAGCAGTACTTC.

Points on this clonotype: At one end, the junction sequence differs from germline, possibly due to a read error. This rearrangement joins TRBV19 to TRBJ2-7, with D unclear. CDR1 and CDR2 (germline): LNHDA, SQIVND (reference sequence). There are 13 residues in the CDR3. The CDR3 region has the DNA TGTGCCGGTAGTATAGATCTTCCGTACGAGCAGTACTTC. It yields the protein CAGSIDLPYEQYF.

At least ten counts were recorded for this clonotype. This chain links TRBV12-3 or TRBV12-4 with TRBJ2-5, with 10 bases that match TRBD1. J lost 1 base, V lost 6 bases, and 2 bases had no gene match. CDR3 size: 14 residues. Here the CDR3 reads CASRGDRGQETQYF. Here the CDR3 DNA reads TGTGCCAGCAGGGGGGACAGGGGCCAAGAGACCCAGTACTTC.

CDR3 amino acids: CSVSFEGGRRVHF. CDR3 DNA: TGCAGTGTTAGCTTCGAAGGGGGCAGGAGAGTCCACTTT. The chain joins TRBV20-1 to TRBJ1-6; 7 positions agree with TRBD1. Trimming removed 7 bases from V and 17 bases from J; junction bases left unmatched: 17. This CDR3 comprises 13 residues. The germline gives CDR1 DFQATT, CDR2 SNEGSKA (reference sequence).

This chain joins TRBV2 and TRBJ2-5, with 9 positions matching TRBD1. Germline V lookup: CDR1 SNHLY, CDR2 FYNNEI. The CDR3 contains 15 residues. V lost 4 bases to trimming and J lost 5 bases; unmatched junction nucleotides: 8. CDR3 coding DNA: TGTGCCAGCAGTGTGCAGGGGACAGGGAGGGAGACCCAGTACTTC. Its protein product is CASSVQGTGRETQYF.

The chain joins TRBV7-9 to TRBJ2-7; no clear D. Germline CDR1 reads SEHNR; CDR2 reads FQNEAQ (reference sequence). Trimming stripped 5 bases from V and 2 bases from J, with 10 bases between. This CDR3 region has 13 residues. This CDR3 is CASSPPLAYEQYF. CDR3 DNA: TGTGCCAGCAGCCCTCCCCTGGCCTACGAGCAGTACTTC.

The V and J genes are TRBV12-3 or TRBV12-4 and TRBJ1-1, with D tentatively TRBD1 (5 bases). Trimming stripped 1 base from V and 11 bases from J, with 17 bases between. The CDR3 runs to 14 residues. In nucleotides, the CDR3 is TGTGCCAGCAGTTTAGGACAGCCTCAGCGGTGGGCTTTCTTT. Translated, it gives CASSLGQPQRWAFF.

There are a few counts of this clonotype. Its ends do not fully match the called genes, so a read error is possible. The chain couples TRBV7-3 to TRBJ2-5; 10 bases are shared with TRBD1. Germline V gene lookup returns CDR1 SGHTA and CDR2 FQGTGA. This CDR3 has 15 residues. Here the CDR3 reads CATSPGTGAWETQYF. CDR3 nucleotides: TGTGCCACCAGCCCGGGGACAGGGGCGTGGGAGACCCAGTACTTC.

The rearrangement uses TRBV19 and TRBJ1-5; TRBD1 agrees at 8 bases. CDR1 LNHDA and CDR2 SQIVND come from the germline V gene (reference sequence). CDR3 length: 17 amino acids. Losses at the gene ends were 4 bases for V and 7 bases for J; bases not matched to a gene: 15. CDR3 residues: CASSNGQGGWARQPQHF. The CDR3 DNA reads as TGTGCCAGTAGTAACGGACAGGGAGGATGGGCAAGACAGCCCCAGCATTTT.